Sequencing of this T cell receptor (beta chain) was carried out in a study of blood T cell repertoires in COVID-19. Across the whole study: COVID-19 samples collected from the United States, Italy and Spain covered acute and convalescent phases. PBMCs, B-cell-depleted T cells, or T cells provided the cDNA or gDNA that made up the material.

Germline V gene data show CDR1 as MNHEY and CDR2 as SVGAGI. The length of the CDR3 is 13 residues. The V gene end was trimmed by 6 bases and the J gene end by 6 bases; junction bases not matched to a gene: 8. Authors' methods: Reference gene primer amplification in the assay estimated nucleated cell counts. The method was immunoSEQ multiplex PCR; TCRdb's version includes in-frame clones alone and lacks a portion of them. The DNA was the basis for D and trimming; V, J and clone size are from that table. The sample contains 35,000 to 45,000 clones, about 88% of which appear only once. The sequence came from a human donor in a cohort sampled during active COVID-19. Source material: peripheral blood. The chain joins TRBV6-5 to TRBJ2-7; 7 bases are a match to TRBD1. The CDR3 DNA reads TGTGCCAGCAGACCGACAGGGCGATCCGAGCAGTACTTC. Its translation is CASRPTGRSEQYF.